These 22 T cell receptor beta chains originate from one sample sequenced in a study of blood T cell repertoires in COVID-19. Profiling relied on immunoSEQ multiplex PCR, and the TCRdb table lists in-frame clones only, not all of them. The sample yields 200,000 or so clones, approximately 87% seen once. Input material: peripheral blood. These receptors were obtained from a person aged 65-85 years with COVID-19, enrolled during active disease.

The V and J genes are TRBV27 and TRBJ1-2; 8 bases match TRBD1. The germline V gene encodes CDR1 MNHEY and CDR2 SMNVEV (reference sequence). CDR3 length: 14 amino acids. The V segment lost 0 bases and the J segment 13 bases; nucleotides outside the gene matches: 10. Here the CDR3 reads CASSLSPRQGAFTF. Written as DNA, the CDR3 is TGTGCCAGCAGTTTATCCCCCCGTCAGGGGGCTTTCACCTTC.

The V call is TRBV14, the J call TRBJ2-3, with D maybe TRBD2 (5 bases). Germline CDR1 and CDR2: SGHDN and FVKESK. The CDR3 runs 16 residues. V lost 1 base to trimming and J lost 2 bases, with 13 bases between them. CDR3 region: CASSQVAPGLTDTQYF. DNA for the CDR3: TGTGCCAGCAGCCAAGTCGCTCCCGGACTCACAGATACGCAGTATTTT.

The chain couples TRBV18 to TRBJ1-1; D gene uncertain. Germline CDR1 KGHSH, CDR2 LQKENI. Trimming took 1 base from V and 0 from J, leaving 9 bases between them. This CDR3 contains 15 residues. CDR3: CASSPRSGVNTEAFF. CDR3 nucleotide sequence: TGTGCCAGCTCACCACGGTCCGGGGTGAACACTGAAGCTTTCTTT.

The chain uses TRBV19 and TRBJ2-7; D may be TRBD2 (6 bases). V dropped 3 bases and J dropped 7 bases, with 13 bases sitting between them. Germline V gene sequence: CDR1 LNHDA, CDR2 SQIVND (reference sequence). The CDR3 covers 13 residues. CDR3 in DNA: TGTGCCAGTAGTATTGGAGGGCCGGGGGAGCAGTACTTC. Translating gives CASSIGGPGEQYF.

V usage is TRBV5-1 and J usage is TRBJ1-5; the D gene is possibly TRBD1 (5 bases). The germline V and J ends were trimmed by 4 bases and 2 bases, with 16 bases remaining between them. The CDR3 has 16 amino acids. From germline, CDR1 is SGHRS and CDR2 YFSETQ. This chain's CDR3 is CASSLGGDLGNQPQHF. DNA of the CDR3: TGCGCCAGCAGCCTTGGAGGGGATTTGGGCAATCAGCCCCAGCATTTT.

This clone occurred a few times. The chain uses TRBV6-2 or TRBV6-3 and TRBJ1-1; no clear D gene. CDR3 size: 21 residues. CDR1 and CDR2 from the germline V gene are MNHEY and SVGEGT. Trimming removed 6 bases at V and 1 base at J, with 33 bases between. CDR3 in amino acids: CASSLHSPYEAHAKANTEAFF. The CDR3 bases are TGTGCCAGCAGCCTTCATTCCCCCTACGAAGCCCACGCTAAAGCGAACACTGAAGCTTTCTTT.

The V gene is TRBV11-2, the J gene TRBJ1-2; D not resolved. CDR1 is SGHAT and CDR2 is FQNNGV in the germline V gene. The V end lost 5 bases, the J end lost 2 bases, and 9 bases lay between the germline ends. This CDR3 region has 13 residues. The DNA of the CDR3 is TGTGCCAGCAGCCCGAGGGTAAACTATGGCTACACCTTC. This translates into CASSPRVNYGYTF.

The chain uses TRBV6-6 and TRBJ2-1, with TRBD2 matching 10 bases. The V segment lost 5 bases and the J segment 4 bases; nucleotides outside the gene matches: 11. The CDR3 extends over 17 amino acids. Germline loops: CDR1 MNHNY, CDR2 SVGAGI (reference sequence). The CDR3 coding sequence is TGTGCCAGCAGTCCACAGCTTAGCGGGGGGCCTTACAATGAGCAGTTCTTC. This sequence encodes CASSPQLSGGPYNEQFF.

The chain combines TRBV27 with TRBJ1-1; D is unresolved. The CDR3 runs to 14 residues. CDR1 and CDR2 (germline): MNHEY, SMNVEV (reference sequence). V was pared by 6 bases and J by 0 bases, with 11 bases between. The CDR3 loop is CASSRRGMNTEAFF. The DNA for the CDR3 is TGTGCCAGCAGCCGTCGAGGTATGAACACTGAAGCTTTCTTT.

The chain is built from TRBV2 and TRBJ1-4, with 10 bases that match TRBD1. This CDR3 is built from 13 residues. The trim removed 5 bases at V and 17 bases at J, leaving 11 bases unmatched. The germline gives CDR1 SNHLY, CDR2 FYNNEI. CDR3: CASSSYEDRGFFF. The CDR3 region has the DNA TGTGCCAGCAGTTCATACGAGGACAGGGGGTTTTTTTTT.

The J gene is TRBJ1-1, the V gene TRBV27; D is unclear. CDR1 is MNHEY, CDR2 SMNVEV, per germline (reference sequence). The CDR3 spans 13 residues. V was clipped by 6 bases and J by 4 bases, with 12 bases between them. CDR3 amino acids: CASSSRLPTEAFF. The CDR3 region has the DNA TGTGCCAGCAGCTCCAGGCTCCCCACTGAAGCTTTCTTT.

This chain joins TRBV6-4 and TRBJ1-2; tentative D call: TRBD1 (5 bases). Germline lookup yields CDR1 MRHNA and CDR2 SNTAGT. Deletions cut 5 bases from V and 4 bases from J, with 17 bases between. This CDR3 comprises 15 residues. The CDR3 DNA reads as TGTGCCAGCAGTACACAGGACGACACCATCTATGGCTACACCTTC. Its protein product is CASSTQDDTIYGYTF.

V and J are TRBV2 and TRBJ2-7, with 9 bases matching TRBD1. The germline CDR1 and CDR2 sequences are SNHLY and FYNNEI. The CDR3 spans 17 residues. The J segment lost 4 bases and the V segment lost 6 bases, leaving 16 bases of the junction unmatched. DNA of the CDR3: TGTGCCAGCAGGAGGGACAGGGCGGACATACTTGGATACGAGCAGTACTTC. Translated, it gives CASRRDRADILGYEQYF.

This chain uses TRBV19 with TRBJ2-1; 7 positions match TRBD2. The CDR3 totals 13 residues. V was clipped by 7 bases and J by 5 bases; unmatched bases: 5. CDR1 is LNHDA, CDR2 SQIVND, per germline (reference sequence). The CDR3 loop reads CASTGLGDNEQFF. Written as DNA, the CDR3 is TGTGCCAGTACCGGACTAGGGGACAATGAGCAGTTCTTC.

The chain recombines TRBV4-3 with TRBJ1-5; D call uncertain. The CDR3 extends over 15 amino acids. Trimming removed 0 bases at V and 5 bases at J, with 11 bases between. Germline lookup yields CDR1 LGHNA and CDR2 YSLEER. The CDR3 here is CASSQDYSQDQPQHF. In DNA form, the CDR3 reads TGCGCCAGCAGCCAAGATTACAGCCAGGATCAGCCCCAGCATTTT.

This sequence joins TRBV12-5 and TRBJ1-2; a possible D gene is TRBD1 (6 bases). The CDR3 spans 11 residues. The V gene's germline CDR1 is LGHNT and CDR2 FRNRAP. Trimming took 5 bases from V and 7 from J, leaving 8 bases between them. The CDR3 DNA is TGTGCTAGTGGTAACAGGGCTGGCTACACCTTC. As protein: CASGNRAGYTF.

J is TRBJ1-4 and V is TRBV19; TRBD1 might be the D (6 bases). Between the trimmed V and J ends, which lost 6 bases and 0 bases, there was a span of 8 bases. The CDR3 spans 14 residues. CDR1 and CDR2 from the germline V gene are LNHDA and SQIVND (reference sequence). The CDR3 here is CASSRTATNEKLFF. In nucleotides, the CDR3 is TGTGCCAGTAGCCGGACAGCAACTAATGAAAAACTGTTTTTT.

This clone appeared many times. This chain uses TRBV7-8 with TRBJ2-5; TRBD2 matches 10 bases. Trimming took 7 bases from V and 7 from J; bases not matched to a gene: 15. The germline V gene encodes CDR1 SGHVS and CDR2 FQNEAQ. This CDR3 spans 16 amino acids. CDR3 coding DNA: TGTGCCAGCATTCCCTCCCGGACTAGCGGTCCGGGGACCCAGTACTTC. It codes for CASIPSRTSGPGTQYF.

The chain is built from TRBV19 and TRBJ2-7; TRBD2 agrees at 16 bases. V shed 9 bases and J 7 bases; nucleotides not matched to a gene: 9. The CDR3 has 15 residues. The germline V gene has CDR1 LNHDA and CDR2 SQIVND (reference sequence). This CDR3 is CASTPGTSGRVEQYF. DNA of the CDR3: TGTGCCAGCACTCCCGGGACTAGCGGGAGGGTGGAGCAGTACTTC.

This sequence joins TRBV19 and TRBJ2-2; perhaps TRBD2 as D (6 bases). This CDR3 spans 17 amino acids. V was pared by 7 bases and J by 6 bases, with 24 bases between. Germline CDR1 reads LNHDA; CDR2 reads SQIVND (reference sequence). The CDR3 DNA sequence: TGTGCCAGTATCAATCAAGGAGGGGCAGATTTCCCCGGGGAGCTGTTTTTT. The encoded protein is CASINQGGADFPGELFF.

The DNA for the CDR3 is TGTGCCAGCAGCCGGACGGGACAGGGCTCCTACGAGCAGTACTTC. As protein: CASSRTGQGSYEQYF. The chain couples TRBV7-2 to TRBJ2-7, with 9 bases identical to TRBD1. CDR1 is SGHTA, CDR2 FQGNSA, per germline. The CDR3 extends over 15 amino acids. Trimming took 5 bases from V and 0 from J; bases not matched to a gene: 5.

J is TRBJ2-3 and V is TRBV6-2 or TRBV6-3; 9 positions agree with TRBD2. The CDR3 extends over 16 amino acids. CDR1 is MNHEY, CDR2 SVGEGT, per germline. V lost 5 bases and J lost 0; bases outside the gene matches: 6. The DNA for the CDR3 is TGTGCCAGCAGTCAATCCCTAGCGGGGAGCACAGATACGCAGTATTTT. The encoded protein is CASSQSLAGSTDTQYF.